One and the same sample provided the 29 T cell receptor beta chains below, sequenced in a study of blood T cell repertoires in COVID-19 (dated by TCRdb to about 2020). Libraries were prepared through the immunoSEQ multiplex PCR assay. This is the immuneACCESS table as TCRdb keeps it, with only in-frame sequences that have V and J called. A part of the clones is gone; compared with another copy, unresolved V genes explain less than half, and the rest is unexplained. The sample includes some 320,000 clones, with 90% observed a single time. Of the sample, roughly 2.6% is held by the ten largest clones. The material sequenced was PBMCs or T cells enriched from blood (not recorded which). Receptor source: a man aged 55 to 70 who had recovered from COVID-19.

The chain couples TRBV2 to TRBJ1-5, with D possibly TRBD1 on 6 matching bases. V dropped 3 bases and J dropped 4 bases, with 10 bases sitting between them. The CDR3 has 14 residues. CDR1 and CDR2 from the germline V gene are SNHLY and FYNNEI. Written as DNA, the CDR3 is TGTGCCAGCAGTGATTTCCAGGGGAATCAGCCCCAGCATTTT. Translating gives CASSDFQGNQPQHF.

The chain recombines TRBV7-8 with TRBJ2-3; 14 bases match TRBD2. The CDR3 loop spans 19 amino acids. Looked up from germline, CDR1 is SGHVS and CDR2 is FQNEAQ. Trimming at V came to 5 bases and at J to 4 bases, leaving 14 bases not matched to a gene. CDR3 nucleotide sequence: TGTGCCAGCAGCCGGGGACTAGCGGGGGCCCCGGGACCAGCAGATACGCAGTATTTT. Encoded protein: CASSRGLAGAPGPADTQYF. The variable domain in full, with the rest retrieved from reference TRBV7-8 and TRBJ2-3, is GAGVSQSPRYKVAKRGQDVALRCDPISGHVSLFWYQQALGQGPEFLTYFQNEAQLDKSGLPSDRFFAERPEGSVSTLKIQRTQQEDSAVYLCASSRGLAGAPGPADTQYFGPGTRLTVL.

This clone came up once. The CDR3 DNA follows: TGTGCCAGCAGCCGTTCTGACAGGGGTGGCTACACCTTC. Translating it yields CASSRSDRGGYTF. The V call is TRBV3-1 (or the pseudogene TRBV3-2), the J call TRBJ1-2; 8 bases are a match to TRBD1. Germline-derived CDR1 and CDR2 are LGHDT and YNNKEL (reference sequence). The V and J ends lost 4 bases and 7 bases, in that order; junction bases with no gene match: 5. The CDR3 contains 13 residues.

This clone has just a few counts. The rearrangement links TRBV4-2 to TRBJ1-6, with TRBD1 as a possible D gene (5 bases). The CDR3 is 13 amino acids. Germline assignment: CDR1 LGHNA and CDR2 YNFKEQ. V lost 2 bases and J lost 9, with 8 bases in between. This CDR3 reads CASSQRGGSPLHF. Here the CDR3 DNA reads TGTGCCAGCAGCCAAAGGGGCGGTTCACCCCTCCACTTT.

The gene calls are TRBV5-1 and TRBJ1-1; D gene ambiguous. The germline gives CDR1 SGHRS, CDR2 YFSETQ. This CDR3 is built from 17 residues. The V end lost 0 bases, the J end lost 1 base, and 16 bases lay between the germline ends. In nucleotides, the CDR3 is TGCGCCAGCAGCTTGGGTAGCGCAGGTTTAGGGAACACTGAAGCTTTCTTT. As protein: CASSLGSAGLGNTEAFF.

This clone occurred a few times. The J gene is TRBJ2-2, the V gene TRBV11-2; 9 positions match TRBD1. Germline V gene data show CDR1 as SGHAT and CDR2 as FQNNGV. V shed 0 bases, J shed 5 bases, and the junction held 4 bases outside the gene matches. This CDR3 spans 16 amino acids. CDR3 nucleotide sequence: TGTGCCAGCAGCTTAGATCGGGGACAGGGTACCGGGGAGCTGTTTTTT. Translation gives CASSLDRGQGTGELFF.

The gene calls are TRBV5-6 and TRBJ2-1, with D tentatively TRBD2 (6 bases). Per germline, CDR1 SGHDT and CDR2 YYEEEE. The V and J ends lost 4 bases and 4 bases respectively, with 21 bases between them. The CDR3 length is 17 residues. CDR3 amino acids: CASSPGIRSGLYNEQFF. In DNA form, the CDR3 reads TGTGCCAGCAGCCCAGGAATTCGCAGCGGGCTGTACAATGAGCAGTTCTTC.

This chain joins TRBV4-3 and TRBJ2-2, with a weak D call TRBD1 (5 bases). Germline V lookup: CDR1 LGHNA, CDR2 YSLEER. The CDR3 consists of 14 residues. The ends were cut back, 0 bases at V and 6 bases at J, with 8 bases in the middle. The CDR3 coding sequence is TGCGCCAGCAGCCAAGATGGACAATCCGGGGAGCTGTTTTTT. Translated: CASSQDGQSGELFF.

This clone is a singleton in its sample. The V and J genes are TRBV3-1 (or the pseudogene TRBV3-2) and TRBJ1-2, with TRBD1 matching 11 bases. The CDR3 extends over 15 amino acids. CDR1 is LGHDT, CDR2 YNNKEL, per germline (reference sequence). Trimming removed 2 bases from V and 5 bases from J; junction bases left unmatched: 4. CDR3 DNA: TGTGCCAGCAGCCAAACGGACAGGGGGCGGTATGGCTACACCTTC. This sequence encodes CASSQTDRGRYGYTF.

This clone occurred a few times. The chain carries TRBV5-1 and TRBJ2-5; TRBD2 is a possible D gene (5 bases). CDR3 size: 14 residues. Germline V gives CDR1 SGHRS, CDR2 YFSETQ. Trimming removed 5 bases from V and 7 bases from J, with 18 bases in between. CDR3 sequence reads: CASSTLPGNPTQYF. Written as DNA, the CDR3 is TGCGCCAGCAGTACACTTCCGGGGAACCCGACCCAGTACTTC.

CDR3 DNA sequence: TGTGCCAGCAGCCGGACAGGGGCGCAACCCTCCTACGAGCAGTACTTC. This codes for CASSRTGAQPSYEQYF. The gene calls are TRBV7-8 and TRBJ2-7, with 9 bases matching TRBD1. The germline V gene encodes CDR1 SGHVS and CDR2 FQNEAQ. The CDR3 sequence is 16 residues long. The V segment lost 5 bases and the J segment 0 bases; nucleotides outside the gene matches: 8.

This clone showed up just once. The rearrangement links TRBV5-6 to TRBJ2-7; 14 nucleotides line up with TRBD2. Germline lookup yields CDR1 SGHDT and CDR2 YYEEEE. This CDR3 is 15 amino acids long. J lost 7 bases, V lost 3 bases, and 6 bases had no gene match. The CDR3 loop is CASSWGTSGSEEQYF. The CDR3 nucleotides read TGTGCCAGCAGCTGGGGGACTAGCGGGAGTGAAGAGCAGTACTTC.

J is TRBJ2-3 and V is TRBV5-4; the match to TRBD2 covers 11 bases. V trimming: 4 bases; J trimming: 8 bases; junction bases outside the gene matches: 6. The length of the CDR3 is 14 residues. Germline V lookup: CDR1 SGHNT, CDR2 YYREEE (reference sequence). The CDR3 reads CASSVTSGEATQYF. The CDR3, as DNA: TGTGCCAGCAGCGTGACTAGCGGGGAGGCTACGCAGTATTTT.

The gene calls are TRBV9 and TRBJ2-1; 8 bases agree with TRBD1. Germline V gene sequence: CDR1 SGDLS, CDR2 YYNGEE. Germline trimming cut 5 bases from V and 2 bases from J; bases unmatched to any gene: 6. The CDR3 is 15 residues long. CDR3 in DNA: TGTGCCAGCAGTCGGACAGGGAATCCCTACAATGAGCAGTTCTTC. The encoded protein is CASSRTGNPYNEQFF.

This chain uses TRBV28 with TRBJ1-3; tentatively, D is TRBD1 (6 bases). Germline V gene sequence: CDR1 MDHEN, CDR2 SYDVKM. With 4 bases removed from V and 0 bases from J, the gap between germline ends came to 13 bases. The CDR3 is made up of 16 amino acids. This CDR3 is CASSYSGTFSGNTIYF. CDR3 nucleotides: TGTGCCAGCAGTTATTCAGGGACATTCTCTGGAAACACCATATATTTT.

This clone came up once. The chain has TRBV3-1 (or the pseudogene TRBV3-2) and TRBJ2-4; 7 nucleotides line up with TRBD1. CDR1 and CDR2 (germline): LGHDT, YNNKEL (reference sequence). Trimming took 5 bases from V and 0 from J; bases not matched to a gene: 10. The CDR3 loop spans 17 amino acids. The CDR3 sequence: CASSSRQGNIAKNIQYF. The DNA for the CDR3 is TGTGCCAGCAGCAGCAGACAGGGAAATATAGCCAAAAACATTCAGTACTTC.

This sequence joins TRBV28 and TRBJ2-2; D is unclear. The V end was cut by 7 bases, the J end by 1 base, with 13 bases between. Germline CDR1 MDHEN, CDR2 SYDVKM. This CDR3 has 15 amino acids. DNA of the CDR3: TGTGCCAGCACCCCCGCTGCAGAGAACACCGGGGAGCTGTTTTTT. Translated: CASTPAAENTGELFF.

This clone was seen just once. The V and J genes are TRBV19 and TRBJ2-1; D is uncertain. The V and J ends lost 3 bases and 0 bases respectively, with 12 bases between them. CDR1 LNHDA and CDR2 SQIVND come from the germline V gene (reference sequence). This CDR3 is built from 16 residues. The CDR3: CASSILRKVSYNEQFF. The CDR3 coding sequence is TGTGCCAGTAGTATTTTGCGGAAAGTCTCCTACAATGAGCAGTTCTTC.

The genes are TRBV6-5 and TRBJ1-5, with D tentatively TRBD1 (6 bases). V was pared by 5 bases and J by 5 bases, with 13 bases between. The CDR3 sequence is 14 residues long. CDR1 MNHEY and CDR2 SVGAGI come from the germline V gene. The CDR3 nucleotides read TGTGCCAGCAGTACAGGGTTCACTGATCAGCCCCAGCATTTT. Protein sequence: CASSTGFTDQPQHF.

V and J are TRBV5-4 and TRBJ1-2, with 8 bases identical to TRBD1. The length of the CDR3 is 11 residues. V was pared by 2 bases and J by 14 bases, with 5 bases of the junction left unmatched. Germline assignment: CDR1 SGHNT and CDR2 YYREEE (reference sequence). CDR3 region: CASSFDRGQTF. Here the CDR3 DNA reads TGTGCCAGCAGCTTTGACAGGGGCCAAACCTTC.

The V and J genes are TRBV5-1 and TRBJ2-1; 8 positions match TRBD2. The ends lost 6 bases at V and 0 bases at J; junction bases unmatched: 8. Germline CDR1 is SGHRS and CDR2 is YFSETQ. The CDR3 covers 16 residues. The CDR3 loop is CASTRLAISSYNEQFF. The CDR3 DNA reads as TGCGCCAGCACCAGACTAGCGATCAGCTCCTACAATGAGCAGTTCTTC.

On this clone: The germline gene is not matched at one end of the junction; a read error may be the cause. The chain has TRBV24-1 and TRBJ2-5; 7 bases match TRBD1. CDR3 length equals 12 residues. Germline assignment: CDR1 KGHDR and CDR2 SFDVKD. CDR3 nucleotides: TGTGCCACCAGTGATTTTTACGGACAGGAAAACTTC. It encodes CATSDFYGQENF.

This chain uses TRBV10-2 with TRBJ1-4; tentatively, D is TRBD1 (6 bases). Looked up from germline, CDR1 is WSHSY and CDR2 is SAAADI. The CDR3 has 14 amino acids. Trimming cost V 10 bases and J 12 bases, with 24 bases left between them. The DNA of the CDR3 is TGCGCCATCAAAACGGACAGTCCTGGAGGAGAACTGTTTTTT. As protein: CAIKTDSPGGELFF.

This chain links TRBV5-5 with TRBJ1-6, with a tentative D call TRBD1 (5 bases). In germline, CDR1 is SGHKS, CDR2 YYEKEE (reference sequence). V lost 2 bases and J lost 9, with 12 bases in between. This CDR3 contains 14 residues. The DNA for the CDR3 is TGTGCCAGCAGCTTTCTGGGCAGGGTTTCACCCCTCCACTTT. It yields the protein CASSFLGRVSPLHF.

The V and J genes are TRBV7-6 and TRBJ1-4; 10 bases map to TRBD1. V was clipped by 5 bases and J by 2 bases; unmatched bases: 5. Germline CDR1 and CDR2: SGHVS and FNYEAQ. The CDR3 has 16 residues. In DNA, the CDR3 is TGTGCCAGCAGCCTGGACAGGGGGGGGACTAATGAAAAACTGTTTTTT. Its protein is CASSLDRGGTNEKLFF.

The genes are TRBV5-6 and TRBJ2-1, with 10 bases matching TRBD1. The CDR3 is 14 residues long. With 1 base clipped from V and 14 bases from J, the junction kept 9 bases outside the gene matches. Germline values: CDR1 SGHDT, CDR2 YYEEEE. The CDR3 loop reads CASSLMDRGAREFF. CDR3 DNA: TGTGCCAGCAGCTTGATGGACAGGGGGGCGCGGGAGTTCTTC.

The CDR3 protein is CASSQEGADTQYF. The CDR3 nucleotides are TGCGCCAGCAGCCAAGAAGGGGCAGATACGCAGTATTTT. V and J are TRBV4-3 and TRBJ2-3; TRBD1 is a possible D gene (5 bases). In germline, CDR1 is LGHNA, CDR2 YSLEER. The CDR3 has 13 residues. V was cut by 0 bases and J by 4 bases, with 5 bases left in between.

This clone has only a few counts. This rearrangement joins TRBV7-9 to TRBJ2-1; 9 positions agree with TRBD2. The CDR3 extends over 16 amino acids. CDR1 is SEHNR and CDR2 is FQNEAQ in the germline V gene (reference sequence). Unmatched junction bases numbered 12, after V lost 4 bases and J lost 8 bases. This CDR3 is CASSSRSSGVLYEQFF. The CDR3 DNA sequence: TGTGCCAGCAGCTCCAGGTCTAGCGGGGTCCTCTATGAGCAGTTCTTC.

The count of this clone is one. V and J are TRBV7-9 and TRBJ2-5; TRBD2 matches at 7 bases. V dropped 5 bases and J dropped 1; count of bases not matched to a gene: 7. Germline CDR1 and CDR2: SEHNR and FQNEAQ (reference sequence). The CDR3 loop spans 15 amino acids. The CDR3 protein is CASSRTTSPQETQYF. The CDR3 DNA reads TGTGCCAGCAGCCGTACGACTAGCCCCCAAGAGACCCAGTACTTC.